This TCR beta chain comes out of a study of OX40 agonist ivuxolimab in advanced cancers. Across the whole study: At 0.01 to 10 mg/kg, ivuxolimab was administered intravenously to patients every 2 weeks. The study, taken as a whole, reports: At 0.1-3.0 mg/kg, partial responders had clonal expansion among the lowest observed.

Comment on this clone: The antigen remains undetermined.

Some clones are missing from TCRdb's copy, which holds only in-frame ones; the method was immunoSEQ multiplex PCR. The profile shows about 6,500 clones, 69% of them singletons. The TCR comes from an adult with an advanced solid tumor such as melanoma, head and neck, liver or kidney cancer. This specimen was CD4+ or CD8+ T cells sorted from blood, taken in a trial of the OX40 agonist ivuxolimab.

The chain's CDR3 is CSVATGGDSYNEQFF. CDR3 coding DNA: TGCAGCGTTGCGACAGGGGGGGACTCCTACAATGAGCAGTTCTTC. The chain combines TRBV29-1 with TRBJ2-1; 9 nucleotides line up with TRBD1. V was clipped by 4 bases and J by 0 bases; unmatched bases: 4. The CDR3 extends over 15 amino acids. From germline, CDR1 is SQVTM and CDR2 ANQGSEA.